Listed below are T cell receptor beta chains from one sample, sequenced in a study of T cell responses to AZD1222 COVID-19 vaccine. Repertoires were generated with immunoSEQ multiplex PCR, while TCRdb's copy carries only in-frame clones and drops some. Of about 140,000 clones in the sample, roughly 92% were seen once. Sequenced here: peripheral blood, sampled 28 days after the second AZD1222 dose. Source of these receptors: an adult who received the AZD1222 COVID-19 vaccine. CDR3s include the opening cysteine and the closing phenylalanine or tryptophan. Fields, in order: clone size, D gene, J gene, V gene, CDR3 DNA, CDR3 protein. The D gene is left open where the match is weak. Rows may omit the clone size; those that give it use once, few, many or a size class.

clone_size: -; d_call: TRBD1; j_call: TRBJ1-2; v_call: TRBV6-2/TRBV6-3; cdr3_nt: TGTGCCAGCAGTGGGGGACAGCCAACTAACTATGGCTACACCTTC; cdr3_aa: CASSGGQPTNYGYTF
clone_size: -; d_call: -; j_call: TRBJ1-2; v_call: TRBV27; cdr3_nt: TGTGCCAGCTCCGCCCGCGGGGGGGGCGGCTACACCTTC; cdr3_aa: CASSARGGGGYTF
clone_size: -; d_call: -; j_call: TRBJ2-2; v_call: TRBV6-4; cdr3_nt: TGTGCCAGCAGTTCATACACCGGGGAGCTGTTTTTT; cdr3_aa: CASSSYTGELFF
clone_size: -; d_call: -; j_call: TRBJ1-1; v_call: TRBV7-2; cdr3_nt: TGTGCCAGCAGCTTAGGGCCGTCAAGGAGGGCTTTCTTT; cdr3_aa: CASSLGPSRRAFF
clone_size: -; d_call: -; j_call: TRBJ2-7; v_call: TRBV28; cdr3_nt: TGTGCCACCTGGGACGACCACTACGAGCAGTACTTC; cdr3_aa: CATWDDHYEQYF
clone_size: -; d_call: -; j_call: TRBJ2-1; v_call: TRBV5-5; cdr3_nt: TGTGCCAGCAGCTTAGTCGGGCGCAATGAGCAGTTCTTC; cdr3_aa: CASSLVGRNEQFF
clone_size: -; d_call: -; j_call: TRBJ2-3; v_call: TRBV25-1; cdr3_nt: TGTGCCAGCAGTGGGTCCCCGGGCGGGAGCACAGATACGCAGTATTTT; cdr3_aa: CASSGSPGGSTDTQYF
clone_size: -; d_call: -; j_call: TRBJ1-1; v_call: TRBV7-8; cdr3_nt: TGTGCCAGCAGCTTAGATCACGGGGAGAACACTGAAGCTTTCTTT; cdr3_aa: CASSLDHGENTEAFF
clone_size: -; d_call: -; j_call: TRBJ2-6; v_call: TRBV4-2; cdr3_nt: TGTGCCAGCAGCCAAGATCGGACAGCCTCTGGGGCCAACGTCCTGACTTTC; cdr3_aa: CASSQDRTASGANVLTF
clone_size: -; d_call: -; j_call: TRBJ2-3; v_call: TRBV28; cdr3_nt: TGTGCCAGCAGTTTATTGGTGGCACTTGGAGATACGCAGTATTTT; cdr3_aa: CASSLLVALGDTQYF
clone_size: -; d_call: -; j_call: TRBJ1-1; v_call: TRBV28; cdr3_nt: TGTGCCAGCACCCCGGGCGGACGGCACACTGAAGCTTTCTTT; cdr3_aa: CASTPGGRHTEAFF
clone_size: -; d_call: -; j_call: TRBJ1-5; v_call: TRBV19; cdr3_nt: TGTGCCAGTAGCCAGCAGGGGCGGCAGCCCCAGCATTTT; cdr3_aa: CASSQQGRQPQHF
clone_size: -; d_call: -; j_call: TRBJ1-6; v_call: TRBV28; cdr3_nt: TGTGCCAGCAGCCTACGAGGTGGTTCACCCCTCCACTTT; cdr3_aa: CASSLRGGSPLHF
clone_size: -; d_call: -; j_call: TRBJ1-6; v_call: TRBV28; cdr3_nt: TGTGCCAGCATTTCGGGAGATCGAACTTCACCCCTCCACTTT; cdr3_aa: CASISGDRTSPLHF
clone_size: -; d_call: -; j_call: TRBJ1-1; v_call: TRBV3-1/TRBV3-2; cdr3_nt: TGTGCCAGCAGCCAAGATCCTGAAGCTTTCTTT; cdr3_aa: CASSQDPEAFF
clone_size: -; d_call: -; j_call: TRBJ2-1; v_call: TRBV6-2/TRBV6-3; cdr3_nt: TGTGCCAGCAGTTACGAGCCGGCTAGTTTGCTGCAGTTCTTC; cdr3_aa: CASSYEPASLLQFF
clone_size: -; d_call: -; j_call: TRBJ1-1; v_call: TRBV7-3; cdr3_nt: TGTGCCAGCAGCTTGGGGGAGAACACTGAAGCTTTCTTT; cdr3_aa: CASSLGENTEAFF
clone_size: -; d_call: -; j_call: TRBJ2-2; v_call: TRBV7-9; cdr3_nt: TGTGCCAGCAGCCCCAGGGGGGCAGCGAGCACCGGGGAGCTGTTTTTT; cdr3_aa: CASSPRGAASTGELFF
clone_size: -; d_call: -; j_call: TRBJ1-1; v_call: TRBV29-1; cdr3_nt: TGCAGCGTTGCGCGCTTGAACACTGAAGCTTTCTTT; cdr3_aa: CSVARLNTEAFF
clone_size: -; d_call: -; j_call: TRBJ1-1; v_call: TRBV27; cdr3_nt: TGTGCCAGCAGGTACGGCAGGAACACTGAAGCTTTCTTT; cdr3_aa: CASRYGRNTEAFF
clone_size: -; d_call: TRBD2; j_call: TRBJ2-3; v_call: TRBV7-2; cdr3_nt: TGTGCCAGCAGCTTAGTGCTAGCGGGAGCTACAGATACGCAGTATTTT; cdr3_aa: CASSLVLAGATDTQYF
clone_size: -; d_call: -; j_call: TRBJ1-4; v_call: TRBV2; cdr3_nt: TGTGCCAGCGGCCTGGACGGAGAAAAACTGTTTTTT; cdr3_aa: CASGLDGEKLFF
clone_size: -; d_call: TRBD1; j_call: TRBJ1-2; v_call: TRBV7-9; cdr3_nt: TGTGCCAGCAGCTCCCGGACAGGGGCCACCCATGGCTACACCTTC; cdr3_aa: CASSSRTGATHGYTF
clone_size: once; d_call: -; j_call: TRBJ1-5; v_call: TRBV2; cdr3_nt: TGTGCCAGCAGTGAAGGGGGAAAGGGCAATCAGCCCCAGCATTTT; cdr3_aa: CASSEGGKGNQPQHF
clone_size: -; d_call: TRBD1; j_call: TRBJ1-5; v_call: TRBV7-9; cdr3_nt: TGTGCCAGCAGTCCAGGGGGCGGCAATCAGCCCCAGCATTTT; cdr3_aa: CASSPGGGNQPQHF
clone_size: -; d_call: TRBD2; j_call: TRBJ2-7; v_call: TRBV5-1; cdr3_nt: TGCGCCAGCAGCTGGGCGGGGGGCGGCCTAGACGAGCAGTACTTC; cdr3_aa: CASSWAGGGLDEQYF
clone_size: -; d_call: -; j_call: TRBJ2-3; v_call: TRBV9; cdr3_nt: TGTGCCAGCAGCGTAGCTGGCTACATCGACCGGGATACGCAGTATTTT; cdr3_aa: CASSVAGYIDRDTQYF
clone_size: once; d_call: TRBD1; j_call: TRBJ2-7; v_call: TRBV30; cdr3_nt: TGTGCCTGGAGCGAGGACAGGGCATCGTACGAGCAGTACTTC; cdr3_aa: CAWSEDRASYEQYF
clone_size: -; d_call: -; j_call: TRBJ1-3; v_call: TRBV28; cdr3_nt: TGTGCCAGCAGCCTTTCCCTGGGGGGCTACGGAAACACCATATATTTT; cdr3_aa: CASSLSLGGYGNTIYF
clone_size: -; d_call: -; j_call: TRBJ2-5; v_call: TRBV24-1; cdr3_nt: TGTGCCACCAGTGATTTTTCCCCTGGAGGACAAGAGACCCAGTACTTC; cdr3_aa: CATSDFSPGGQETQYF
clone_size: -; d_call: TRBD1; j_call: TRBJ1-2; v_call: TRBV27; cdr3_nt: TGTGCCAGCCACGACAGGGTCTATGGCTACACCTTC; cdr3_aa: CASHDRVYGYTF
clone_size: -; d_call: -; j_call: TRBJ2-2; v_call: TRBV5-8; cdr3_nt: TGTGCCAGCAGAAATCCCGGGACGTTCACCGGGGAGCTGTTTTTT; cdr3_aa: CASRNPGTFTGELFF
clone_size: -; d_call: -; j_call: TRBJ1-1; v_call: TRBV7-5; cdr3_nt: TGTGCCAGAAGCTTAGAACAGGGGCGTACTGAAGCTTTCTTT; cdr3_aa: CARSLEQGRTEAFF
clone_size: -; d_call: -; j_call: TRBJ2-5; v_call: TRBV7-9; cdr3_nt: TGTGCCAGCAGCTTGGGCGGGAGCATAGGGGGGGAGACCCAGTACTTC; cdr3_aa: CASSLGGSIGGETQYF
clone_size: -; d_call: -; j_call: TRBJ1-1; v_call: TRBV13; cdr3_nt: TGTGCCAGCAGCTTAGGCCTTTTGGTTGGGAACACTGAAGCTTTCTTT; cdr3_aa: CASSLGLLVGNTEAFF
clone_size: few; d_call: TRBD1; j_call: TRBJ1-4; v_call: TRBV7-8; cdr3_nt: TGTGCCAGCAGCCAACGACAGGGGGGTGGAAAACTGTTTTTT; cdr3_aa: CASSQRQGGGKLFF
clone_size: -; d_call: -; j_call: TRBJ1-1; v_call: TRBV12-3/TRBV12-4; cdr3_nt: TGTGCCACCTTCCTCTCGTGGGCGAACGAAGCTTTCTTT; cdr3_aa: CATFLSWANEAFF
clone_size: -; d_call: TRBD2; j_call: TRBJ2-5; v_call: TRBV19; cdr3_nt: TGTGCCAGTAGCAAGACTAGCGGGCAAGAGACCCAGTACTTC; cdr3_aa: CASSKTSGQETQYF
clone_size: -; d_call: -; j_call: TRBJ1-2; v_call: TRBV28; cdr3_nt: TGTGCCAGCGCCCTCCGAGGCTATGGCTACACCTTC; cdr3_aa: CASALRGYGYTF
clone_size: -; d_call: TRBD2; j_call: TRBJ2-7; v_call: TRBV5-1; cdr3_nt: TGCGCCAGCAGCCCGGATCTAGCGGGAGCAATCTACGAGCAGTACTTC; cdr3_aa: CASSPDLAGAIYEQYF
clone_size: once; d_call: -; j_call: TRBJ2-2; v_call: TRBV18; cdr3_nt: TGTGCCAGCTCACCACCGTCGGAGGCCGGGGAGCTGTTTTTT; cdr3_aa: CASSPPSEAGELFF
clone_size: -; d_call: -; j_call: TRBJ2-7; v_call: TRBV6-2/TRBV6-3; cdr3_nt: TGTGCCAGCAGTCGAGGGGAAACCGAGCAGTACTTC; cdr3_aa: CASSRGETEQYF
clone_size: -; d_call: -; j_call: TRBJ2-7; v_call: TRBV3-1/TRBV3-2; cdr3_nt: TGTGCCAGCAGCCCTGATCTAGTTAGCTACGAGCAGTACTTC; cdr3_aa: CASSPDLVSYEQYF
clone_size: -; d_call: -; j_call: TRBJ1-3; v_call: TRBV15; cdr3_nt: TGTGCCACCAGCAGAAAAGGGGGAAACACCATATATTTT; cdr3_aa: CATSRKGGNTIYF
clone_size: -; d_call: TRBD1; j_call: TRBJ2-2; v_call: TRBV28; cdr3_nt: TGTGCCAGCAGTTTAAACGCAGCAGGGGGCGCCGGGGAGCTGTTTTTT; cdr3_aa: CASSLNAAGGAGELFF